This paragraph reports one TCR beta chain. This clone occurred many times. The target of this receptor is not known. Nothing much larger sits one base from this clone, and base qualities are not available. The data originate from a study of cytotoxic CD8 clonotypes in ibrutinib-treated CLL (dated by TCRdb to the early 2020s). Background for the entire study: In this cohort, about 15 patients were treatment-naive and ten to eleven were relapsed/refractory, while roughly 17 had unmutated IGHV. Every sample from remission and from progressive disease was obtained while the patients were still on ibrutinib. Samples at response were collected after a median of roughly twelve months of treatment, with a range of roughly 6 to 36 months. Responses were partial in 24 patients and complete in 2; after median around 68 months follow-up, some 14 stayed in remission and about 12 progressed. Longitudinal samples were available for about 30% of the roughly 90 trial participants. Samples averaged 255,043 productive templates and 80,000 to 100,000 productive rearrangements. Cryopreserved peripheral blood mononuclear cells were obtained prior to treatment, at the time of response, and at either disease progression or sustained remission. Overall study results and their limits: An increase in clonality was observed at ibrutinib response, with clonality remaining stable during sustained remission and falling back toward baseline at progression. At baseline, clonality was higher than in age-matched healthy donors and showed a strong correlation with circulating CD8+ T-cell counts. Sustained-remission and progressing patients did not have matched sampling times, and lymph node repertoires were not examined. Public clonotypes were rare and either contracted or stayed stable during treatment, and the rise in clonality at ibrutinib response reflected the expansion of private clonotypes.

The intended sense of this specimen's time point label: progressive disease on ibrutinib. Roughly 2 micrograms of genomic DNA were extracted from cryopreserved PBMCs for TCR beta library preparation. Longitudinal blood samples from CLL patients receiving ibrutinib monotherapy were subjected to high-throughput TCR beta sequencing. The patients took part in an open-label, single-center phase 2 trial of ibrutinib monotherapy. Each clonotype received, on average, about 10x coverage in deep resolution sequencing performed on a MiSeq, where the target depth lay between 1 in 1 million and 1 in 200,000 T cells. The immunoSEQ hsTCRB Kit was used to generate TCR beta libraries. The authors' analysis ran thus. Data were analyzed with ImmunoSEQ Data Assistant and ImmunoSEQ Analyzer, with V, D and J genes assigned per IMGT definitions. Clonality was computed as one minus normalized Shannon entropy of productive rearrangement frequencies, ranging from 0 to 1. Only overrepresented clonotypes making up at least 0.05% of the repertoire of each patient were included in the public clonotype analysis. About twelve age-matched healthy donor repertoires from immuneACCESS were used as controls for clonality. Here the immuneACCESS table is served through TCRdb, limited to in-frame sequences with V and J called. Missing clones are a known gap in these copies; in checked studies unresolved V genes cover under half, and the rest lacks a known reason. For V, J and clone size, that table is used; D and trimming come from the DNA. The sample profile shows about 32,000 clones; over 55% of them were found once. The top ten hold around 17% of the sample.

The source of this sequence is a human donor with chronic lymphocytic leukemia. Sequencing was performed on PBMCs, taken at disease progression, from a patient treated with ibrutinib.

For the CDR3, the sequence is CASSPGQGNTIYF. The DNA reads TGTGCCAGCAGCCCGGGACAAGGAAACACCATATATTTT. The chain uses TRBV7-9 and TRBJ1-3; TRBD1 is possibly the D segment (6 matching bases). The CDR3, from cysteine to phenylalanine, totals 13 residues. CDR3 DNA only is kept here, 39 bases in frame from base 1. The germline V gene encodes CDR1 SEHNR and CDR2 FQNEAQ (reference sequence). The V end loses 5 bases and the J end loses 4 bases, and a stretch of 9 bases separates them.